The rows below give T cell receptor beta chains drawn from one sample of a study of blood T cell repertoires in COVID-19. Assay: immunoSEQ multiplex PCR; the TCRdb copy retains only in-frame clones and omits some. The table records 15,000 to 20,000 clones, roughly 75% of them present only once. The source material was peripheral blood. These receptors were collected from a man aged 55 to 70 with active or convalescent COVID-19. CDR3s include the opening cysteine and the closing phenylalanine or tryptophan. Each record gives: V gene, clone size, D gene, J gene, CDR3 DNA, CDR3 protein. A D gene is named only where the DNA matches it firmly. Size values are once, few and many counts, or a class for expanded clones, and some rows have none.

v_gene: TRBV18
abundance: -
d_gene: TRBD1
j_gene: TRBJ2-2
CDR3nt: TGTGCCAGCTCACCCCAGGGGGCTTCGAACACCGGGGAGCTGTTTTTT
CDR3aa: CASSPQGASNTGELFF

v_gene: TRBV6-4
abundance: once
d_gene: -
j_gene: TRBJ2-5
CDR3nt: TGTGCCAGCAGTGACTCCCCGTGTTACCAAGAGACCCAGTACTTC
CDR3aa: CASSDSPCYQETQYF

v_gene: TRBV6-6
abundance: -
d_gene: -
j_gene: TRBJ2-3
CDR3nt: TGTGCCAGCAGTTCCAATCCCCCAGACTATACAGATACGCAGTATTTT
CDR3aa: CASSSNPPDYTDTQYF

v_gene: TRBV9
abundance: -
d_gene: -
j_gene: TRBJ2-1
CDR3nt: TGTGCCAGCAGCGTAAGCTCGTCTTACCTCAATGAGCAGTTCTTC
CDR3aa: CASSVSSSYLNEQFF

v_gene: TRBV7-6
abundance: -
d_gene: TRBD2
j_gene: TRBJ2-4
CDR3nt: TGTGCCAGCAGCCTTTCTAGCGGGGGCAACATTCAGTACTTC
CDR3aa: CASSLSSGGNIQYF

v_gene: TRBV7-2
abundance: few
d_gene: -
j_gene: TRBJ2-1
CDR3nt: TGTGCCAGCAGTTCTACGGGGGGCCGGCTCGATGAGCAGTTCTTC
CDR3aa: CASSSTGGRLDEQFF

v_gene: TRBV11-1
abundance: -
d_gene: TRBD1
j_gene: TRBJ2-3
CDR3nt: TGTGCCAGCAGCGATCGACAGGGGAGGACAGATACGCAGTATTTT
CDR3aa: CASSDRQGRTDTQYF

v_gene: TRBV18
abundance: -
d_gene: -
j_gene: TRBJ1-3
CDR3nt: TGTGCCAGCTCACCACGATTGGAACGGGTGGATGGAAACACCATATATTTT
CDR3aa: CASSPRLERVDGNTIYF

v_gene: TRBV28
abundance: -
d_gene: -
j_gene: TRBJ1-3
CDR3nt: TGTGCCAGCAGTCTAGCGAGAGAGAACACCATATATTTT
CDR3aa: CASSLARENTIYF

v_gene: TRBV7-8
abundance: -
d_gene: TRBD1
j_gene: TRBJ1-4
CDR3nt: TGTGCCAGCAGCTTAGGAGCGGGACAGGGAAATGAAAAACTGTTTTTT
CDR3aa: CASSLGAGQGNEKLFF

v_gene: TRBV12-5
abundance: -
d_gene: TRBD1
j_gene: TRBJ1-5
CDR3nt: TGTGCTAGTGGTTTGGGAACAGGGGATCAGCCCCAGCATTTT
CDR3aa: CASGLGTGDQPQHF

v_gene: TRBV7-9
abundance: once
d_gene: TRBD1
j_gene: TRBJ1-1
CDR3nt: TGTGCCAGCAGCGTGGACAGGGCGAACACTGAAGCTTTCTTT
CDR3aa: CASSVDRANTEAFF

v_gene: TRBV2
abundance: -
d_gene: TRBD1
j_gene: TRBJ1-2
CDR3nt: TGTGCCAGCAGTGGAGAACAGGGGAGTTACTATGGCTACACCTTC
CDR3aa: CASSGEQGSYYGYTF

v_gene: TRBV6-5
abundance: -
d_gene: -
j_gene: TRBJ2-6
CDR3nt: TGTGCCAGCAGTTCCGCTAATGGGGCCAACGTCCTGACTTTC
CDR3aa: CASSSANGANVLTF

v_gene: TRBV5-4
abundance: many
d_gene: -
j_gene: TRBJ2-7
CDR3nt: TGTGCCAGCAGCTTGGTAGAATTTCCCTACGAGCAGTACTTC
CDR3aa: CASSLVEFPYEQYF

v_gene: TRBV6-5
abundance: -
d_gene: -
j_gene: TRBJ1-4
CDR3nt: TGTGCCAGCAGTTACTCGTCGGGAGGAAAACTGTTTTTT
CDR3aa: CASSYSSGGKLFF

v_gene: TRBV6-2/TRBV6-3
abundance: -
d_gene: -
j_gene: TRBJ2-1
CDR3nt: TGTGCCAGCAGCCCCGGGACTCCGATATTACAGTTCTTC
CDR3aa: CASSPGTPILQFF

v_gene: TRBV6-5
abundance: once
d_gene: TRBD1
j_gene: TRBJ1-2
CDR3nt: TGTGCCAGCAGGGACCCGGGACAGGGAAACTATGGCTACACCTTC
CDR3aa: CASRDPGQGNYGYTF

v_gene: TRBV18
abundance: -
d_gene: -
j_gene: TRBJ1-2
CDR3nt: TGTGCCAGCTCACCAAGCACTATGGACTATGGCTACACCTTC
CDR3aa: CASSPSTMDYGYTF

v_gene: TRBV27
abundance: -
d_gene: -
j_gene: TRBJ1-4
CDR3nt: TGTGCCAGCAGTCGAACCCGATTGGGAGGGGGTTTTAATGAAAAACTGTTTTTT
CDR3aa: CASSRTRLGGGFNEKLFF

v_gene: TRBV7-6
abundance: -
d_gene: -
j_gene: TRBJ1-3
CDR3nt: TGTGCCAGCAGTTCAGGCGGGGGGCGAAGAGCTCGAAACACCATATATTTT
CDR3aa: CASSSGGGRRARNTIYF

v_gene: TRBV28
abundance: -
d_gene: -
j_gene: TRBJ1-3
CDR3nt: TGTGCCAGCAGTTCCCTAGGGGCCTCTGGAAACACCATATATTTT
CDR3aa: CASSSLGASGNTIYF

v_gene: TRBV11-2
abundance: once
d_gene: TRBD1
j_gene: TRBJ1-3
CDR3nt: TGTGCCAGCAGCTTAGCCCGACAGGGGGGTGGAAACACCATATATTTT
CDR3aa: CASSLARQGGGNTIYF